Presented here are 19 T cell receptor beta chains from one specimen sequenced in a study of lymphopenia after photon versus proton radiotherapy. Method: immunoSEQ multiplex PCR; TCRdb's copy keeps in-frame clones and lacks some. The repertoire includes about 83,000 clones, approximately 82% of them detected once, and around 1.5% sits in the top ten. The input for sequencing was peripheral blood, taken from a patient treated with proton-based radiotherapy. These receptors were collected from a man between 60 and 75 years old with pancreatic cancer.

The chain recombines TRBV6-5 with TRBJ2-2, with TRBD1 matching over 8 bases. Losses at the gene ends were 5 bases for V and 7 bases for J; bases not matched to a gene: 0. The V gene's germline CDR1 is MNHEY and CDR2 SVGAGI. This CDR3 has 12 amino acids. The CDR3 DNA reads TGTGCCAGCAGTGACAGGGGCGGGGAGCTGTTTTTT. Translation: CASSDRGGELFF.

CDR3 region: CASTMGGIGYGYTF. The CDR3 nucleotides are TGTGCCAGCACCATGGGGGGCATAGGCTATGGCTACACCTTC. The V gene is TRBV5-5, the J gene TRBJ1-2; TRBD1 is a possible D gene (6 bases). CDR1 is SGHKS and CDR2 is YYEKEE in the germline V gene (reference sequence). Trimming removed 6 bases from V and 4 bases from J, with 16 bases in between. This CDR3 has 14 amino acids.

This chain links TRBV11-1 with TRBJ1-4; weak D call: TRBD1 (5 bases). Germline V gives CDR1 SGHAT, CDR2 FQDESV (reference sequence). The V gene lost 0 bases and the J gene lost 8 bases, with 13 bases spanning the gap. The CDR3 loop spans 15 amino acids. Here the CDR3 DNA reads TGTGCCAGCAGCTTAGCGCAAGGGACGACAGAAAAACTGTTTTTT. This gives the protein CASSLAQGTTEKLFF.

The chain has TRBV7-9 and TRBJ1-4; unclear D gene. This CDR3 is built from 17 residues. Germline loops: CDR1 SEHNR, CDR2 FQNEAQ (reference sequence). Trimming took 5 bases from V and 0 from J, leaving 16 bases between them. The DNA for the CDR3 is TGTGCCAGCAGCCGATACCAACCAGCTACAACTAATGAAAAACTGTTTTTT. Amino acid sequence: CASSRYQPATTNEKLFF. Looking up the rest from reference TRBV7-9 and TRBJ1-4 gives the full variable domain: DTGVSQNPRHKITKRGQNVTFRCDPISEHNRLYWYRQTLGQGPEFLTYFQNEAQLEKSRLLSDRFSAERPKGSFSTLEIQRTEQGDSAMYLCASSRYQPATTNEKLFFGSGTQLSVL.

In its sample, this clone was seen once. Other DNA sequences in this sample translate to the same CDR3. The chain employs TRBV27 and TRBJ2-7; no definite D call. In germline, CDR1 is MNHEY, CDR2 SMNVEV (reference sequence). The V end lost 5 bases, the J end lost 2 bases, and 13 bases lay between the germline ends. This CDR3 is built from 14 residues. This CDR3 reads CASSPSVGPYEQYF. CDR3 DNA sequence: TGTGCCAGCAGTCCCTCGGTGGGCCCCTACGAGCAGTACTTC.

The V call is TRBV28, the J call TRBJ2-7; 8 bases agree with TRBD2. Germline CDR1 reads MDHEN; CDR2 reads SYDVKM. This CDR3 contains 15 residues. Unmatched junction bases numbered 6, after V lost 4 bases and J lost 1 base. CDR3 amino acids: CASSSISGASYEQYF. Written as DNA, the CDR3 is TGTGCCAGCAGTTCTATTAGCGGGGCATCCTACGAGCAGTACTTC.

The chain recombines TRBV15 with TRBJ1-2, with 7 bases fitting TRBD1. Germline CDR1 reads LNHNV; CDR2 reads YYDKDF (reference sequence). The CDR3 totals 12 residues. V shed 5 bases and J 8 bases; nucleotides not matched to a gene: 5. DNA for the CDR3: TGTGCCACCAGCGGTGACAGGGACGGCTACACCTTC. It specifies CATSGDRDGYTF.

This clone was detected only once. V is TRBV5-4 and J is TRBJ1-1; 8 positions agree with TRBD1. The junction had 7 bases not matched to a gene; V was cut back by 5 bases and J by 4 bases. The CDR3 extends over 14 amino acids. Germline CDR1 reads SGHNT; CDR2 reads YYREEE (reference sequence). The CDR3 nucleotides are TGTGCCAGCAGGCCAGACAGGGGAGGCACTGAAGCTTTCTTT. Residues: CASRPDRGGTEAFF.

This chain connects TRBV5-1 to TRBJ2-1; TRBD1 might be the D (6 bases). CDR3 length equals 15 residues. V gave up 0 bases and J gave up 1 base, with 8 bases separating them. CDR1 SGHRS and CDR2 YFSETQ come from the germline V gene. CDR3 region: CASSLEDSSYNEQFF. CDR3 DNA: TGCGCCAGCAGCTTGGAGGACAGTTCCTACAATGAGCAGTTCTTC.

The chain joins TRBV16 to TRBJ2-2; D possibly corresponds to TRBD1 (6 bases). This CDR3 is 18 amino acids long. The germline V gene encodes CDR1 KGHSY and CDR2 FQNENV. The V gene lost 3 bases and the J gene lost 3 bases, with 20 bases spanning the gap. The CDR3 sequence: CASSQDGWIRGDTGELFF. CDR3 in DNA: TGTGCCAGCAGCCAGGACGGCTGGATCAGGGGAGACACCGGGGAGCTGTTTTTT.

This chain links TRBV21-1 with TRBJ2-1; the table gives TRBD1 as D, unverified against the DNA. TRBV21-1 is a pseudogene segment. There are 19 residues in the CDR3. The CDR3 sequence: CASSALPSGTGRAYNEQFF. The CDR3 DNA reads TGTGCCAGCAGCGCCCTCCCATCCGGGACAGGGAGGGCCTACAATGAGCAGTTCTTC.

This sequence joins TRBV29-1 and TRBJ2-3; D ambiguous. Germline-derived CDR1 and CDR2 are SQVTM and ANQGSEA. Trimming left V 5 bases short and J 1 base short, with 7 bases between. The CDR3 has 12 amino acids. CDR3 loop: CSVQKGTDTQYF. The CDR3 DNA follows: TGCAGCGTTCAAAAGGGCACAGATACGCAGTATTTT.

The V and J genes are TRBV6-5 and TRBJ1-2, with 9 bases lining up with TRBD1. Germline V CDR1 and CDR2: MNHEY, SVGAGI. CDR3 length equals 12 residues. The junction had 8 bases not matched to a gene; V was cut back by 5 bases and J by 13 bases. The CDR3 DNA reads TGTGCCAGCAGTAATGGACAGGGGTTAGTCACCTTC. This codes for CASSNGQGLVTF.

The chain recombines TRBV29-1 with TRBJ2-1; 8 bases fit TRBD2. Germline lookup yields CDR1 SQVTM and CDR2 ANQGSEA. The length of the CDR3 is 14 residues. The V gene end was trimmed by 4 bases and the J gene end by 1 base; junction bases not matched to a gene: 3. The CDR3 DNA is TGCAGCGTTGGTCCTAGCGGGTCCTACAATGAGCAGTTCTTC. It translates to CSVGPSGSYNEQFF.

The chain links TRBV5-5 to TRBJ1-5, with no clear D. V dropped 3 bases and J dropped 7 bases, with 17 bases sitting between them. Germline V lookup: CDR1 SGHKS, CDR2 YYEKEE (reference sequence). The CDR3 spans 15 residues. This chain's CDR3 is CASSSVAGEKQPQHF. DNA of the CDR3: TGTGCCAGCAGCTCGGTTGCGGGAGAGAAGCAGCCCCAGCATTTT.

The J gene is TRBJ2-5, the V gene TRBV7-8; TRBD2 aligns across 9 bases. Trimming at V came to 4 bases and at J to 0 bases, leaving 12 bases not matched to a gene. This CDR3 is built from 18 residues. Germline loops: CDR1 SGHVS, CDR2 FQNEAQ. DNA for the CDR3: TGTGCCAGCAGCTCCCGGTCGGTAGCGGGAGCGTACCAAGAGACCCAGTACTTC. Its protein is CASSSRSVAGAYQETQYF.

This clone was seen more than once but under ten times. The J gene is TRBJ1-2, the V gene TRBV20-1, with D possibly matching TRBD1 (5 bases). Germline V lookup: CDR1 DFQATT, CDR2 SNEGSKA (reference sequence). This CDR3 has 11 amino acids. Trimming cost V 4 bases and J 8 bases, with 11 bases left between them. The CDR3 protein is CSAKSGLGYTF. The CDR3, as DNA: TGCAGTGCTAAGTCGGGGCTCGGCTACACCTTC.

The rearrangement uses TRBV28 and TRBJ1-4; no reliable D call. Germline V gene lookup returns CDR1 MDHEN and CDR2 SYDVKM. The CDR3 sequence is 14 residues long. Trimming left V 5 bases short and J 0 bases short, with 7 bases between. Here the CDR3 reads CASSNVPTNEKLFF. The CDR3 DNA reads TGTGCCAGCAGTAACGTACCAACTAATGAAAAACTGTTTTTT.

The rearrangement joins TRBV11-3 to TRBJ2-3; D possibly corresponds to TRBD2 (6 bases). Trimming left V 5 bases short and J 3 bases short, with 12 bases between. This CDR3 is built from 14 residues. CDR1 and CDR2 from the germline V gene are SGHNT and YENEEA. The CDR3 loop is CASSPRLATDTQYF. The CDR3 DNA sequence: TGTGCCAGCAGCCCCCGCCTAGCGACAGATACGCAGTATTTT.